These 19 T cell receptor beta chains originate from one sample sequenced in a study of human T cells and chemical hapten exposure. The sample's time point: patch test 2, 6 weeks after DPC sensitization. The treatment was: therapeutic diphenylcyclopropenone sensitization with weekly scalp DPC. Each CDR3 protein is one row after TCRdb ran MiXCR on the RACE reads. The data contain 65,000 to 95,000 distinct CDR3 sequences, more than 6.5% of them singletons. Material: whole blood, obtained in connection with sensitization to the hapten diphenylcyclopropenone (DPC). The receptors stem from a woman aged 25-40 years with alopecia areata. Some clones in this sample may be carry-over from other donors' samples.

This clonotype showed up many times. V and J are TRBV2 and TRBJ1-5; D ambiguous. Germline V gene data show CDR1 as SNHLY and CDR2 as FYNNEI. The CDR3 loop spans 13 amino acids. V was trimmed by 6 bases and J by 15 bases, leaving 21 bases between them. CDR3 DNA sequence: TGTGCCAGCAGCCTAGGTGGCACTTGGGAGTGGCATTTT. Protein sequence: CASSLGGTWEWHF.

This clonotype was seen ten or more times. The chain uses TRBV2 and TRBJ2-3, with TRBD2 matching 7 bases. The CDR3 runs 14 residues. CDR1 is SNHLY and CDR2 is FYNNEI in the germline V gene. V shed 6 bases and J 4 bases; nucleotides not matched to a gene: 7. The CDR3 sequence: CASRRTRAADTQYF. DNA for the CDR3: TGTGCCAGCAGGCGGACTAGGGCGGCAGATACGCAGTATTTT.

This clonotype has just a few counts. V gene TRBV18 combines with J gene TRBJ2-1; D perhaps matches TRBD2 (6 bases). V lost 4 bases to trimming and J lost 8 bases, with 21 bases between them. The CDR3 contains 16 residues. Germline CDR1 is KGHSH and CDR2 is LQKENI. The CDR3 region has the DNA TGTGCCAGCTCACTAAACCGGGACTCGCTTCTCTATGAGCAGTTCTTC. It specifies CASSLNRDSLLYEQFF.

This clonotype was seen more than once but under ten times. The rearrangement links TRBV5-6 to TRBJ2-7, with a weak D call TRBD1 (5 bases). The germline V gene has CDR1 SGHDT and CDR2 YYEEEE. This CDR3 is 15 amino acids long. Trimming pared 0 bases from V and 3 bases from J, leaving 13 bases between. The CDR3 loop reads CASSLASRAGYEQYF. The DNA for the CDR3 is TGTGCCAGCAGCTTGGCGTCCAGGGCCGGCTACGAGCAGTACTTC.

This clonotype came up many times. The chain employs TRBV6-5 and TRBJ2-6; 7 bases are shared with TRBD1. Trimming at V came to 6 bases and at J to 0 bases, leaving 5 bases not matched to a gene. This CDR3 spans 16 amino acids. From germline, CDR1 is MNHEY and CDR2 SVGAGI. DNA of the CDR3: TGTGCCAGCAGCCGACAGGGACCCTCTGGGGCCAACGTCCTGACTTTC. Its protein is CASSRQGPSGANVLTF.

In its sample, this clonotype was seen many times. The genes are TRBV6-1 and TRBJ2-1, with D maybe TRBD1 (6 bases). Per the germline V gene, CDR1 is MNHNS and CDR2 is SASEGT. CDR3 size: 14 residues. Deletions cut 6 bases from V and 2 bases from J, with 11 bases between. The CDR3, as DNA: TGTGCCAGCAGATTGACAGGTCCCTACAATGAGCAGTTCTTC. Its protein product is CASRLTGPYNEQFF.

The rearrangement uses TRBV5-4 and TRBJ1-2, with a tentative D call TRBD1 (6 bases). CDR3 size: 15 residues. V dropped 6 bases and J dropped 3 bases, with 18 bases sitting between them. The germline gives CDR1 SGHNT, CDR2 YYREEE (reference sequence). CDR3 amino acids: CASTSLAGEDYGYTF. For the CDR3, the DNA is TGTGCCAGCACCTCCTTGGCAGGGGAAGACTATGGCTACACCTTC.

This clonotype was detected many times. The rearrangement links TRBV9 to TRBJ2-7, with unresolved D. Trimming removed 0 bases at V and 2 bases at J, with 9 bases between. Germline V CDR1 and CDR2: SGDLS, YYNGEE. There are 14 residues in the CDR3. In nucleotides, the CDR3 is TGTGCCAGCAGCGTAGGCGGCGATGCCTACGAGCAGTACTTC. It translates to CASSVGGDAYEQYF.

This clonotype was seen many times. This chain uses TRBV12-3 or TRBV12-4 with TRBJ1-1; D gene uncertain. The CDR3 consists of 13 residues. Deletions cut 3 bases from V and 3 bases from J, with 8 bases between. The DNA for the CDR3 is TGTGCCAGCAGTTTTGGAGTACACACTGAAGCTTTCTTT. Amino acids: CASSFGVHTEAFF.

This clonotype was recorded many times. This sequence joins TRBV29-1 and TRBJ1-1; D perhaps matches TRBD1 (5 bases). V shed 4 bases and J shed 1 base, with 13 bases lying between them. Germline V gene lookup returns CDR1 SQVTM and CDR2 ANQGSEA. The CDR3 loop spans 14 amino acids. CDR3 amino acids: CSVGRLDKNTEAFF. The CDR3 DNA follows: TGCAGCGTTGGCCGATTGGACAAGAACACTGAAGCTTTCTTT.

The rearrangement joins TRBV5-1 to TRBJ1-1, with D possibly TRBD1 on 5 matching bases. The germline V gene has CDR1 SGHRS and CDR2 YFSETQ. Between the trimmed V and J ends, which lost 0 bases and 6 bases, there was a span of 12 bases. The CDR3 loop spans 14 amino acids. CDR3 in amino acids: CASSLGGFVAEAFF. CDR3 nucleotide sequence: TGCGCCAGCAGCTTGGGGGGGTTTGTGGCTGAAGCTTTCTTT. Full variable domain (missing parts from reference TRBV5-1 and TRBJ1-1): KAGVTQTPRYLIKTRGQQVTLSCSPISGHRSVSWYQQTPGQGLQFLFEYFSETQRNKGNFPGRFSGRQFSNSRSEMNVSTLELGDSALYLCASSLGGFVAEAFFGQGTRLTVV.

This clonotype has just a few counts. DNA of the CDR3: TGTGCCAGCACTCGTGATATGATGAACACCGGGGAGCTGTTTTTT. Residues: CASTRDMMNTGELFF. This rearrangement joins TRBV2 to TRBJ2-2; D ambiguous. Germline CDR1 SNHLY, CDR2 FYNNEI. The CDR3 spans 15 residues. V lost 7 bases to trimming and J lost 1 base, with 13 bases between them.

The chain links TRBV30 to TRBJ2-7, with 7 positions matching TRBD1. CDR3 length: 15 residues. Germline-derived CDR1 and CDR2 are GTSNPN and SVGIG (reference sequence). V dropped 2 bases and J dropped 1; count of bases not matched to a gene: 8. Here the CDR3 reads CAWSREGAGSYEQYF. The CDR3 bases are TGTGCCTGGAGTCGTGAGGGGGCTGGATCCTACGAGCAGTACTTC.

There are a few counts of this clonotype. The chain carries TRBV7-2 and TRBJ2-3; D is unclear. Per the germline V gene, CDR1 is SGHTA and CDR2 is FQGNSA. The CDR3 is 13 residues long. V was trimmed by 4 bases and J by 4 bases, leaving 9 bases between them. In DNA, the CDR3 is TGTGCCAGCAGCTCACTGGGCCCAGATACGCAGTATTTT. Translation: CASSSLGPDTQYF.

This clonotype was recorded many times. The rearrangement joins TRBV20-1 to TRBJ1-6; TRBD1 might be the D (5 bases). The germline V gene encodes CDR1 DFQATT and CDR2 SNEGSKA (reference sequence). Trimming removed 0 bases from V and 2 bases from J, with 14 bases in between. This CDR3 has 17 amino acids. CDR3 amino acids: CSARDPSRVAYNSPLHF. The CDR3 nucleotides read TGCAGTGCTAGAGATCCCTCCAGGGTCGCCTATAATTCACCCCTCCACTTT.

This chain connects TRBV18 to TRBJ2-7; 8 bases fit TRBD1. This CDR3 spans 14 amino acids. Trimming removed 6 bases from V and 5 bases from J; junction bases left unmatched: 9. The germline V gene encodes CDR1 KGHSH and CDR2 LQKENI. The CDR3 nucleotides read TGTGCCAGCTCCCCGGTCAGGGGGCAAGACGAGCAGTACTTC. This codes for CASSPVRGQDEQYF.

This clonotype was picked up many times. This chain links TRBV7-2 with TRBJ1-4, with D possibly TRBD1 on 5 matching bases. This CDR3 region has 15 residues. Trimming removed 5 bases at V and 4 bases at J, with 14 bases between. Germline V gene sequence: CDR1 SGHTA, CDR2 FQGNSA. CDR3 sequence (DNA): TGTGCCAGCAGCCGTAGGGACGGGGATAATGAAAAACTGTTTTTT. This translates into CASSRRDGDNEKLFF.

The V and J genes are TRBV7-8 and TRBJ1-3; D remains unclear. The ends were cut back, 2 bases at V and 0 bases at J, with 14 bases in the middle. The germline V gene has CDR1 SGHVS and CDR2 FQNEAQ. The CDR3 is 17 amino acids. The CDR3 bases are TGTGCCAGCAGCTTAATGGTGGGCGGCCCCTCTGGAAACACCATATATTTT. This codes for CASSLMVGGPSGNTIYF.

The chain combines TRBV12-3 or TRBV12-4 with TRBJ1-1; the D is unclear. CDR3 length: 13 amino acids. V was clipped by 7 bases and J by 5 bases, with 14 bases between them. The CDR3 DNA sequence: TGTGCCAGCACCCACACCGATGGGACTGAAGCTTTCTTT. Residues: CASTHTDGTEAFF.